The entry that follows covers one TCR beta chain sequence. Its antigen is unknown. The extraction recovered at least 5 micrograms of total RNA per sample. A second PCR of roughly 7 to 11 cycles used a sample-barcoded 5' primer and a J-beta primer mix. TCRdb re-called the 5' RACE reads with MiXCR, one entry per CDR3 protein. The sample includes roughly 800,000 distinct CDR3 sequences, more than 20% of them seen just once. This sample stems from a study of blood T cells in healthy people across ages. Findings of the study overall: Considered underestimates were the diversity estimates obtained from one million T cells. Changes seen in expanded clonotypes were possibly confounded by donor CMV status left unknown.

Germline values: CDR1 SGDLS, CDR2 YYNGEE. There are 14 residues in the CDR3. The J segment lost 5 bases and the V segment lost 2 bases, leaving 6 bases of the junction unmatched. These data were also reused for a study on T cells of mothers and their children. From that study: Slightly higher overlap, not significant, was seen in related mother-child pairs than in unrelated pairs.

Sequencing used blood. The V call is TRBV9, the J call TRBJ2-5; TRBD1 matches 7 bases. This clonotype originated in a boy between 10 and 17 years old in good health. Here the CDR3 reads CASSVGQLAETQYF. The CDR3 DNA follows: TGTGCCAGCAGCGTGGGACAGCTGGCGGAGACCCAGTACTTC. Based on the CDR3 plus reference TRBV9 and TRBJ2-5, the full variable domain is DSGVTQTPKHLITATGQRVTLRCSPRSGDLSVYWYQQSLDQGLQFLIQYYNGEERAKGNILERFSAQQFPDLHSELNLSSLELGDSALYFCASSVGQLAETQYFGPGTRLLVL.